What follows are 27 T cell receptor beta chains derived from one specimen sequenced in a study of identical twins. TCRdb re-derived calls from the 5' RACE reads in MiXCR, one entry per CDR3 protein. Found here are under 400,000 distinct CDR3 sequences, approximately 8.8% of them singletons; the top ten hold under 9.5%. The material sequenced was naive T cells sorted from blood. The origin of the receptors is a woman between 45 and 60 years old in good health.

V is TRBV7-2 and J is TRBJ2-1; TRBD1 matches 7 bases. The J segment lost 9 bases and the V segment lost 3 bases, leaving 14 bases of the junction unmatched. The CDR3 is 16 residues long. Germline V lookup: CDR1 SGHTA, CDR2 FQGNSA. CDR3 nucleotides: TGTGCCAGCAGCTTGCGCAGGGGGTTTGGTCTGGGTGAGCAGTTCTTC. It codes for CASSLRRGFGLGEQFF.

This clonotype was counted between two and nine times. The chain combines TRBV20-1 with TRBJ2-3; 11 bases match TRBD2. The V gene end was trimmed by 6 bases and the J gene end by 4 bases; junction bases not matched to a gene: 6. The CDR3 extends over 14 amino acids. Germline-derived CDR1 and CDR2 are DFQATT and SNEGSKA (reference sequence). CDR3 in DNA: TGCAGTGCCACACTAGCGGGAGTGGCAGATACGCAGTATTTT. Protein: CSATLAGVADTQYF.

This clonotype appeared a few times. This chain links TRBV29-1 with TRBJ2-7; a weak D match, TRBD1 (6 bases). The CDR3 spans 13 residues. The germline CDR1 and CDR2 sequences are SQVTM and ANQGSEA. V lost 3 bases and J 3 bases, leaving 12 bases between the germline ends. CDR3 loop: CSVEGVRGYEQYF. CDR3 nucleotide sequence: TGCAGCGTTGAGGGAGTCAGGGGCTACGAGCAGTACTTC.

This clonotype appeared a few times. The chain employs TRBV10-3 and TRBJ2-7; the D call may be TRBD1 or TRBD2 (5 bases each). The CDR3 has 15 residues. The V end lost 0 bases, the J end lost 4 bases, and 13 bases lay between the germline ends. The germline V gene has CDR1 ENHRY and CDR2 SYGVKD. CDR3 coding DNA: TGTGCCATCAGTGAGTCCGGGGTCAAGGGGTACGAGCAGTACTTC. Protein sequence: CAISESGVKGYEQYF.

This clonotype was observed a handful of times. V usage is TRBV5-1 and J usage is TRBJ2-7; D is perhaps TRBD1 (6 bases). CDR3 length: 14 amino acids. In germline, CDR1 is SGHRS, CDR2 YFSETQ. Deletions cut 4 bases from V and 4 bases from J, with 15 bases between. Here the CDR3 DNA reads TGCGCCAGCAGCAGCCGGGACACATGGTACGAGCAGTACTTC. It specifies CASSSRDTWYEQYF.

The chain carries TRBV6-1 and TRBJ2-3, with 8 bases fitting TRBD2. Trimming took 11 bases from V and 4 from J; bases not matched to a gene: 8. Per germline, CDR1 MNHNS and CDR2 SASEGT. This CDR3 contains 13 residues. For the CDR3, the DNA is TGTGCCGGCCTGGGACTAGAAGCAGATACGCAGTATTTT. Translation: CAGLGLEADTQYF.

The chain has TRBV4-2 and TRBJ2-1, with TRBD2 matching 9 bases. Trimming removed 5 bases from V and 7 bases from J; junction bases left unmatched: 9. This CDR3 has 15 residues. Germline CDR1 reads LGHNA; CDR2 reads YNFKEQ. The CDR3 reads CASSAISGSRNEQFF. CDR3 DNA: TGTGCCAGCAGCGCGATTAGCGGGAGCAGGAATGAGCAGTTCTTC.

This clonotype appeared many times. CDR3 nucleotides: TGCGCCAGCAGCTTTTTAGCGACGGGGTCCTACAATGAGCAGTTCTTC. This sequence encodes CASSFLATGSYNEQFF. The rearrangement links TRBV5-1 to TRBJ2-1; a weak D match, TRBD2 (5 bases). The CDR3 extends over 16 amino acids. Germline V gene sequence: CDR1 SGHRS, CDR2 YFSETQ. V lost 2 bases to trimming and J lost 1 base, with 13 bases between them.

This clonotype was picked up many times. The chain is built from TRBV29-1 and TRBJ1-2, with a weak D call TRBD1 (5 bases). Germline V gene sequence: CDR1 SQVTM, CDR2 ANQGSEA. V lost 4 bases to trimming and J lost 3 bases, with 12 bases between them. The CDR3 loop spans 13 amino acids. The CDR3 bases are TGCAGCGTTGGGGGAGGGGAGGACTATGGCTACACCTTC. It codes for CSVGGGEDYGYTF.

The sample holds many counts of this clonotype. The chain uses TRBV4-1 and TRBJ1-3; D gene unclear. Germline V gene data show CDR1 as MGHRA and CDR2 as YSYEKL. The CDR3 runs 15 residues. V lost 3 bases, J lost 0 bases, and 9 bases lay in between. The CDR3 here is CASSHVMSSGNTIYF. The CDR3 nucleotides are TGCGCCAGCAGCCATGTTATGAGCTCTGGAAACACCATATATTTT.

The chain couples TRBV2 to TRBJ2-7; TRBD2 might be the D (6 bases). This CDR3 comprises 12 residues. Germline V CDR1 and CDR2: SNHLY, FYNNEI. Deletions cut 11 bases from V and 0 bases from J, with 11 bases between. CDR3 loop: CAWAGNSYEQYF. In DNA form, the CDR3 reads TGTGCCTGGGCGGGGAACTCCTACGAGCAGTACTTC.

The chain links TRBV9 to TRBJ2-3; 16 positions match TRBD2. Germline V gives CDR1 SGDLS, CDR2 YYNGEE. The CDR3 is 16 amino acids. The V segment lost 8 bases and the J segment 11 bases; nucleotides outside the gene matches: 14. CDR3 region: CASTPGLAGGLAMQYF. The CDR3 DNA reads as TGTGCCAGTACCCCGGGACTAGCGGGAGGGTTAGCTATGCAGTATTTT.

This clonotype was observed a handful of times. The chain is built from TRBV12-3 or TRBV12-4 and TRBJ1-5; the match to TRBD1 covers 8 bases. The junction had 2 bases not matched to a gene; V was cut back by 5 bases and J by 5 bases. CDR3 length equals 13 residues. The CDR3 bases are TGTGCCAGCAGTGCCAGGGGGCATCAGCCCCAGCATTTT. Its translation: CASSARGHQPQHF.

The J gene is TRBJ2-2, the V gene TRBV10-3; 9 positions agree with TRBD2. CDR1 and CDR2 (germline): ENHRY, SYGVKD. This CDR3 is built from 14 residues. With 10 bases clipped from V and 1 base from J, the junction kept 4 bases outside the gene matches. CDR3 protein: CATLTSGNTGELFF. CDR3 DNA: TGTGCCACACTGACTAGCGGGAACACCGGGGAGCTGTTTTTT.

This clonotype came up a few times. The chain carries TRBV3-1 and TRBJ2-4; TRBD2 matches at 13 bases. Germline V gene lookup returns CDR1 LGHDT and CDR2 YNNKEL (reference sequence). This CDR3 is built from 16 residues. J was trimmed by 2 bases and V by 7 bases; bases with no gene match: 5. As DNA, the CDR3 is TGTGCCAGCACCGGGGGACTAGCGGGAACCAAAAACATTCAGTACTTC. This translates into CASTGGLAGTKNIQYF.

This sequence joins TRBV6-5 and TRBJ1-2; the D gene is possibly TRBD1 (6 bases). Germline V gene lookup returns CDR1 MNHEY and CDR2 SVGAGI. V gave up 8 bases and J gave up 2 bases, with 12 bases separating them. CDR3 length: 13 amino acids. CDR3 sequence (DNA): TGTGCCAGCTTTGAGGGGGGGAACTATGGCTACACCTTC. Encoded protein: CASFEGGNYGYTF.

The genes are TRBV18 and TRBJ2-3; 9 nucleotides agree with TRBD1. This CDR3 is 16 amino acids long. The germline V gene encodes CDR1 KGHSH and CDR2 LQKENI. Germline trimming cut 0 bases from V and 5 bases from J; bases unmatched to any gene: 6. The CDR3 here is CASSPPNRGLGDTQYF. In nucleotides, the CDR3 is TGTGCCAGCTCACCACCGAACAGGGGGCTGGGAGATACGCAGTATTTT.

The sample holds a few counts of this clonotype. This chain joins TRBV4-1 and TRBJ2-1; D unclear. The CDR3 length is 13 residues. Germline CDR1 reads MGHRA; CDR2 reads YSYEKL. The germline V and J ends were trimmed by 4 bases and 8 bases, with 12 bases remaining between them. DNA of the CDR3: TGCGCCAGCAGCCCTCAGCTAGACTATGAGCAGTTCTTC. Translating gives CASSPQLDYEQFF.

This clonotype was counted many times. This sequence joins TRBV20-1 and TRBJ2-3, with D tentatively TRBD1 (6 bases). The CDR3 spans 13 residues. Germline loops: CDR1 DFQATT, CDR2 SNEGSKA (reference sequence). The germline V and J ends were trimmed by 1 base and 5 bases, with 10 bases remaining between them. This CDR3 is CSARVGGKDTQYF. DNA for the CDR3: TGCAGTGCTAGAGTTGGGGGCAAAGATACGCAGTATTTT.

This clonotype occurred a few times. This chain connects TRBV20-1 to TRBJ2-5; D is unclear. The V gene's germline CDR1 is DFQATT and CDR2 SNEGSKA (reference sequence). This CDR3 is built from 12 residues. V lost 1 base and J 4 bases, leaving 7 bases between the germline ends. CDR3 in DNA: TGCAGTGCTAGAGTCTGGGGAGAGACCCAGTACTTC. Translation gives CSARVWGETQYF.

This clonotype came up many times. The chain recombines TRBV12-3 or TRBV12-4 with TRBJ1-6, with 7 bases aligning to TRBD1. CDR3 length: 14 residues. V was pared by 7 bases and J by 7 bases, with 7 bases of the junction left unmatched. In nucleotides, the CDR3 is TGTGCCAGCACCCTCGGGACAGAGAATTCACCCCTCCACTTT. Its translation is CASTLGTENSPLHF.

In its sample, this clonotype was seen a few times. The V gene is TRBV4-2, the J gene TRBJ1-2, with TRBD1 matching 8 bases. Germline V gene sequence: CDR1 LGHNA, CDR2 YNFKEQ. The CDR3 runs 15 residues. The ends lost 3 bases at V and 7 bases at J; junction bases unmatched: 10. CDR3 loop: CASSQLDRELSGYTF. CDR3 DNA: TGTGCCAGCAGCCAGCTGGACAGGGAGTTAAGTGGCTACACCTTC.

The chain links TRBV5-8 to TRBJ2-2; tentatively, D is TRBD2 (6 bases). The CDR3 runs 14 residues. Germline lookup yields CDR1 SGHTS and CDR2 YDEGEE. The germline V and J ends were trimmed by 6 bases and 6 bases, with 15 bases remaining between them. This CDR3 is CASNPRDWAGELFF. The CDR3 DNA reads as TGTGCCAGCAACCCGAGGGACTGGGCCGGGGAGCTGTTTTTT.

This chain uses TRBV11-2 with TRBJ2-7; perhaps D is TRBD1 or TRBD2 (5 bases each). This CDR3 contains 13 residues. Germline-derived CDR1 and CDR2 are SGHAT and FQNNGV. The V end lost 2 bases, the J end lost 7 bases, and 12 bases lay between the germline ends. The chain's CDR3 is CASSLNRDDEQYV. The CDR3 region has the DNA TGTGCCAGCAGCTTAAACCGGGACGATGAGCAGTACGTC.

This clonotype showed up just a few times. J is TRBJ2-2 and V is TRBV5-4, with 7 bases matching TRBD2. The CDR3 totals 16 residues. From germline, CDR1 is SGHNT and CDR2 YYREEE (reference sequence). Trimming cost V 4 bases and J 1 base; bases outside gene matches: 7. The chain's CDR3 is CASSLGTNRNTGELFF. The CDR3 coding sequence is TGTGCCAGCAGCCTCGGGACTAATCGGAACACCGGGGAGCTGTTTTTT.

The V gene is TRBV30, the J gene TRBJ2-1; 9 bases are a match to TRBD2. In germline, CDR1 is GTSNPN, CDR2 SVGIG (reference sequence). CDR3 length: 16 amino acids. The V and J ends lost 3 bases and 5 bases, in that order; junction bases with no gene match: 11. DNA for the CDR3: TGTGCCTGGAGACAACGGGGGACTAGCAGACACAATGAGCAGTTCTTC. It yields the protein CAWRQRGTSRHNEQFF.

This chain uses TRBV20-1 with TRBJ2-7, with a weak D call TRBD2 (5 bases). The germline CDR1 and CDR2 sequences are DFQATT and SNEGSKA (reference sequence). The CDR3 is 14 amino acids. Trimming stripped 2 bases from V and 0 bases from J, with 11 bases between. CDR3 nucleotides: TGCAGTGCTAGATCCGCGGGCAGCTCCTACGAGCAGTACTTC. As protein: CSARSAGSSYEQYF.